The 24 T cell receptor beta chains below come from one sample, sequenced in a study of low-dose radiotherapy and immunotherapy resistance in tumors. TRAV- and TRBV-specific primers, spanning alpha and beta chains, primed first-strand cDNA. Using a constant-region primer together with a V-primer adapter, TCRs were subjected to roughly 18 PCR cycles of amplification. TCRdb called the reads again in MiXCR, with one record for every CDR3 protein. The sample yields about 13,000 distinct CDR3 sequences, about 77% seen once. All receptors derive from a human donor with advanced metastatic prostate, ovarian, gallbladder or colorectal cancer (not recorded which). This table probably holds off-target reads from a library built for another chain.

The V gene is TRBV11-2, the J gene TRBJ1-4, with D possibly being TRBD1 (5 bases). CDR3 size: 14 residues. The germline V gene has CDR1 SGHAT and CDR2 FQNNGV. V lost 5 bases to trimming and J lost 7 bases, with 14 bases between them. DNA of the CDR3: TGTGCCAGCAGCCCTGGGGGGGTCGGTGAAAAACTGTTTTTT. This gives the protein CASSPGGVGEKLFF.

V and J are TRBV20-1 and TRBJ2-3; the D is unclear. This CDR3 contains 12 residues. V was pared by 1 base and J by 4 bases, with 6 bases between. Germline V gene sequence: CDR1 DFQATT, CDR2 SNEGSKA (reference sequence). The CDR3 bases are TGCAGTGCTAGAGCCGAGGCAGATACGCAGTATTTT. Translation gives CSARAEADTQYF.

The chain carries TRBV5-1 and TRBJ2-7; a possible D gene is TRBD1 (6 bases). V lost 1 base and J lost 2, with 10 bases in between. The CDR3 loop spans 14 amino acids. CDR1 is SGHRS, CDR2 YFSETQ, per germline. CDR3 in amino acids: CASSLRTDPYEQYF. As DNA, the CDR3 is TGCGCCAGCAGCTTGAGGACAGACCCCTACGAGCAGTACTTC. Using reference TRBV5-1 and TRBJ2-7 for the parts outside the CDR3, the full variable domain is KAGVTQTPRYLIKTRGQQVTLSCSPISGHRSVSWYQQTPGQGLQFLFEYFSETQRNKGNFPGRFSGRQFSNSRSEMNVSTLELGDSALYLCASSLRTDPYEQYFGPGTRLTVT.

This chain connects TRBV29-1 to TRBJ2-7; D might be TRBD2 (6 bases). The germline V gene has CDR1 SQVTM and CDR2 ANQGSEA. Trimming removed 6 bases from V and 3 bases from J, with 15 bases in between. This CDR3 has 13 amino acids. The CDR3 region is CSVSRGADYEQYF. As DNA, the CDR3 is TGCAGCGTGTCTCGCGGGGCCGACTACGAGCAGTACTTC.

This rearrangement joins TRBV11-2 to TRBJ2-3; maybe TRBD1 (5 bases). CDR1 and CDR2 from the germline V gene are SGHAT and FQNNGV. Trimming pared 3 bases from V and 2 bases from J, leaving 12 bases between. The CDR3 has 15 amino acids. The CDR3 DNA is TGTGCCAGCAGCTTGGTCCAGGGCCTCACAGATACGCAGTATTTT. This encodes CASSLVQGLTDTQYF.

This rearrangement joins TRBV5-1 to TRBJ2-1, with D hard to call. The CDR3 runs to 11 residues. Germline V gene sequence: CDR1 SGHRS, CDR2 YFSETQ. The germline V and J ends were trimmed by 2 bases and 6 bases, with 3 bases remaining between them. CDR3 loop: CASSFSNEQFF. The CDR3 coding sequence is TGCGCCAGCAGCTTTAGCAATGAGCAGTTCTTC.

The V and J genes are TRBV19 and TRBJ2-5; TRBD2 matches at 10 bases. This CDR3 is 15 amino acids long. Per the germline V gene, CDR1 is LNHDA and CDR2 is SQIVND (reference sequence). J gave up 0 bases and V 4 bases, and 2 bases lay outside the gene matches. As DNA, the CDR3 is TGTGCCAGTAGTACTAGCGGGAGTTACCAAGAGACCCAGTACTTC. Amino acids: CASSTSGSYQETQYF.

J is TRBJ1-1 and V is TRBV18; tentative D call: TRBD1 (5 bases). Germline V gene sequence: CDR1 KGHSH, CDR2 LQKENI. V was trimmed by 4 bases and J by 4 bases, leaving 22 bases between them. This CDR3 has 17 residues. CDR3 in DNA: TGTGCCAGCTCACAACTGGACACCGGGGGAGGTGGCACTGAAGCTTTCTTT. Protein: CASSQLDTGGGGTEAFF.

V is TRBV29-1 and J is TRBJ1-2; possibly TRBD1 for D (5 bases). V was pared by 3 bases and J by 8 bases, with 22 bases between. From germline, CDR1 is SQVTM and CDR2 ANQGSEA. This CDR3 comprises 15 residues. Written as DNA, the CDR3 is TGCAGCGTTGACAGCCTTCCGGGGGGGGATGGAGGCTACACCTTC. It encodes CSVDSLPGGDGGYTF. The full variable domain, rest sourced from reference TRBV29-1 and TRBJ1-2, is SAVISQKPSRDICQRGTSLTIQCQVDSQVTMMFWYRQQPGQSLTLIATANQGSEATYESGFVIDKFPISRPNLTFSTLTVSNMSPEDSSIYLCSVDSLPGGDGGYTFGSGTRLTVV.

This clonotype has only a few counts. The rearrangement joins TRBV20-1 to TRBJ2-5; tentative D call: TRBD1 (5 bases). The CDR3 extends over 12 amino acids. Germline lookup yields CDR1 DFQATT and CDR2 SNEGSKA (reference sequence). V shed 4 bases and J shed 4 bases, with 10 bases lying between them. The CDR3 region is CSAKDIGETQYF. CDR3 coding DNA: TGCAGTGCTAAGGACATCGGAGAGACCCAGTACTTC.

The chain is built from TRBV2 and TRBJ1-5, with a weak D call TRBD1 (5 bases). CDR1 is SNHLY, CDR2 FYNNEI, per germline. Trimming left V 6 bases short and J 5 bases short, with 14 bases between. CDR3 length: 14 amino acids. As DNA, the CDR3 is TGTGCCAGCAGAGATAGGGACGGATATCAGCCCCAGCATTTT. It codes for CASRDRDGYQPQHF.

This chain links TRBV18 with TRBJ1-1, with 9 positions matching TRBD1. Trimming cost V 6 bases and J 4 bases; bases outside gene matches: 9. From germline, CDR1 is KGHSH and CDR2 LQKENI. CDR3 length: 15 residues. The chain's CDR3 is CASSHGRDRVTEAFF. The CDR3 bases are TGTGCCAGCTCGCATGGGCGGGACAGGGTCACTGAAGCTTTCTTT.

The genes are TRBV9 and TRBJ1-4, with TRBD1 as a possible D gene (6 bases). Germline lookup yields CDR1 SGDLS and CDR2 YYNGEE. Trimming stripped 0 bases from V and 5 bases from J, with 11 bases between. This CDR3 is built from 15 residues. CDR3 DNA sequence: TGTGCCAGCAGCGTAGGGGGGCGGCGAAATGAAAAACTGTTTTTT. It translates to CASSVGGRRNEKLFF.

A few counts support this clonotype. The junction shows a germline mismatch at one end, possibly a read error. V and J are TRBV5-1 and TRBJ2-1; a possible D gene is TRBD2 (6 bases). The CDR3 spans 11 residues. Germline CDR1 and CDR2: SGHRS and YFSETQ. CDR3 protein: CATRLVGGWVF. Written as DNA, the CDR3 is TGCGCCACCCGCCTTGTGGGGGGTTGGGTCTTC.

This rearrangement joins TRBV18 to TRBJ1-2; TRBD1 might be the D (6 bases). Between the trimmed V and J ends, which lost 3 bases and 10 bases, there was a span of 27 bases. The CDR3 has 17 amino acids. CDR1 and CDR2 from the germline V gene are KGHSH and LQKENI. In nucleotides, the CDR3 is TGTGCCAGCTCACCGCCGATAAGGACAGACCTAGCGGTCGACTACACCTTC. Translated: CASSPPIRTDLAVDYTF.

This clonotype appeared a few times. This chain connects TRBV12-3 or TRBV12-4 to TRBJ1-2; D possibly corresponds to TRBD1 (6 bases). V gave up 1 base and J gave up 7 bases, with 10 bases separating them. The CDR3 consists of 13 residues. CDR3 region: CASSLGQGIGYTF. The CDR3 nucleotides are TGTGCCAGCAGTTTAGGGCAGGGGATTGGCTACACCTTC.

J is TRBJ2-7 and V is TRBV6-8; D tentatively reads TRBD1 or TRBD2 (6 bases each). Trimming shortened V by 0 bases and J by 1 base, and 13 bases separated the two germline ends. Per the germline V gene, CDR1 is MNHGY and CDR2 is SAAAGT. The CDR3 is 16 amino acids. This CDR3 is CASSYSGGTGSYEQYF. In DNA form, the CDR3 reads TGTGCCAGCAGTTACTCGGGGGGCACGGGTTCCTACGAGCAGTACTTC.

The chain joins TRBV12-5 to TRBJ1-5; 7 bases line up with TRBD1. J lost 2 bases, V lost 3 bases, and 7 bases had no gene match. CDR3 length equals 16 residues. Germline V gene lookup returns CDR1 LGHNT and CDR2 FRNRAP. CDR3: CASGLNGQGGNQPQHF. The CDR3 DNA sequence: TGTGCTAGTGGTTTAAATGGGCAGGGGGGCAATCAGCCCCAGCATTTT.

This clonotype was seen a few times. V gene TRBV5-1 combines with J gene TRBJ1-6, with D uncertain. Germline-derived CDR1 and CDR2 are SGHRS and YFSETQ. V was shortened by 0 bases and J by 7 bases, with 11 bases between the two germline ends. This CDR3 comprises 15 residues. The CDR3 loop reads CASSLDARGNSPLHF. Written as DNA, the CDR3 is TGCGCCAGCAGCTTGGACGCCCGAGGGAATTCACCCCTCCACTTT.

This clonotype was observed a handful of times. The chain employs TRBV24-1 and TRBJ2-1; D perhaps matches TRBD2 (7 bases). The CDR3 is made up of 14 amino acids. Trimming stripped 4 bases from V and 9 bases from J, with 15 bases between. In germline, CDR1 is KGHDR, CDR2 SFDVKD. The DNA for the CDR3 is TGTGCCACCAGTGAAACGGGGGGCCATGGTGAGCAGTTCTTC. Its translation is CATSETGGHGEQFF.

V is TRBV5-1 and J is TRBJ1-1; TRBD1 might be the D (5 bases). The CDR3 length is 15 residues. V was shortened by 4 bases and J by 5 bases, with 18 bases between the two germline ends. Germline V gene sequence: CDR1 SGHRS, CDR2 YFSETQ. The CDR3: CASSPEGSEGTEAFF. The CDR3 bases are TGCGCCAGCAGCCCGGAGGGGAGTGAAGGGACTGAAGCTTTCTTT.

The J gene is TRBJ2-2, the V gene TRBV12-3 or TRBV12-4, with D possibly TRBD1 on 5 matching bases. This CDR3 is 15 amino acids long. Trimming stripped 4 bases from V and 1 base from J, with 10 bases between. Here the CDR3 reads CASSWGHLNTGELFF. CDR3 nucleotide sequence: TGTGCCAGCAGTTGGGGCCACCTGAACACCGGGGAGCTGTTTTTT.

The chain is built from TRBV12-3 or TRBV12-4 and TRBJ1-1; D may be TRBD1 (6 bases). Trimming removed 5 bases from V and 7 bases from J, with 17 bases in between. This CDR3 has 14 residues. The CDR3 nucleotides read TGTGCCAGCAGTAAATTTCAGGGGAGGAATGAAGCTTTCTTT. Protein product: CASSKFQGRNEAFF.

The rearrangement links TRBV7-9 to TRBJ1-2; no reliable D call. The CDR3 loop spans 12 amino acids. Looked up from germline, CDR1 is SEHNR and CDR2 is FQNEAQ (reference sequence). V lost 5 bases and J lost 0, with 4 bases in between. The CDR3 DNA sequence: TGTGCCAGCAGCGGGGCTAACTATGGCTACACCTTC. Its protein is CASSGANYGYTF.